This T cell receptor beta chain was recorded in a study of shared clonotypes between healthy human individuals (dated by TCRdb to the early 2020s). At the level of the whole study: The cohort included three men and a couple of women between 18 and 49 years of age. Between about 0.9 and 9 billion PBMCs per donor were obtained by leukapheresis. For each donor, CD4 naive and CD4 memory were each given three plates, CD8 naive was given two plates, and CD8 memory was given one plate. To increase sequencing depth and limit assay-specific biases, TCR repertoire library preparation and sequencing were carried out by different laboratories using diverse techniques. Blood TCR repertoires of about five healthy adults were deeply sequenced to estimate repertoire size and the extent of clonotype sharing between individuals. What the study reported, not specific to this receptor: Incomplete sequencing was indicated by rarefaction of sorted-subset datasets, despite the large sequencing depth. The genetic and exposure-history diversity represented was limited by the small number of donors. Compared with non-shared clonotypes, the clonotypes found in all four sorted-subset donors had higher generation probabilities. Pairwise subsampling indicated that sequencing depth was expected to affect the degree of clonotype sharing among donors. Estimated clonotype richness was generally larger for naive than for memory subsets. Across a few donors, around 5% of naive CD4, more than 3% of naive CD8, 2.3% of memory CD4, and approximately 0.4% of memory CD8 clonotypes were shared. Sampling was restricted to blood, and TCR repertoires in tissue are likely to differ from TCR repertoires in blood.

A remark on this clone: Its antigen target is currently unknown. No per-base quality is available; no much larger clone lies one base away.

Donors were healthy HIV-negative adults with no recently reported acute infections or vaccinations. All donors were Caucasian adults living in Nashville, Tennessee, USA. Magnetic negative selection was used to enrich CD4+ T cells, after which naive cells were positively selected on CD45RA and the negative fraction became the memory subset. Blood was collected by leukapheresis, and PBMCs were isolated by Ficoll-Histopaque density gradient centrifugation and then cryopreserved in liquid nitrogen vapor phase. Purity and quantity of every magnetically sorted T cell population were checked by analytical flow cytometry. Genomic DNA was isolated from every sorted fraction and measured by UV absorbance on a Nanodrop 2000c. Relative to germline, V is missing 2 bases and J is missing 5 bases, with 7 bases of the junction outside any gene match. Sequences SGHRS (CDR1) and YFSETQ (CDR2) are obtained from the germline V gene. Spanning cysteine to phenylalanine, the CDR3 consists of 16 amino acids. Solely the CDR3 DNA is kept, with 48 bases framed from the first base.

Using the deep immunoSEQ assay, multiplex PCR amplified TCR CDR3 regions from genomic DNA. For each cell subset, the extracted genomic DNA was distributed evenly across all wells of several immunoSEQ 96-well plates, and each plate served as one replicate. For sorted subsets, each replicate PCR was loaded with roughly 200 ng genomic DNA, equivalent to 30,000 or so T cell genomes. The purified libraries were quantified using a Qubit 3.0 fluorometer, sized with a Bioanalyzer 2100, and then quantified again using the KAPA Library Quantification kit. Every immunoSEQ 96-well plate was sequenced on a dedicated single-read 150-cycle Illumina NextSeq 550 flow cell. The original methods were these. The immunoSEQ output contained only junctional sequences without quality scores, so filtering could not match that applied to full-length reads. To assign V/J genes and CDR3, sequences were annotated against IMGT germline references using PyIR, a Python wrapper for IgBLAST v1.9. Any read was removed if the V/J assignment was weak (E-value above 1e-6), the CDR3 was missing, or the read contained stop codons, out-of-frame junctions, or ambiguous translated residues. V3J clonotypes were defined as sequences sharing the same inferred V gene, J gene, and CDR3 amino acid sequence. Percentage overlap between repertoires was computed as shared unique clonotypes divided by the size of the smaller repertoire. Richness of each repertoire was evaluated using RTK rarefaction, the Chao1 estimator, and Recon v2.1 estimates of unobserved clonotypes. For all TCRbeta clonotypes obtained by the gDNA method from a handful of donors, generation probabilities were computed with OLGA. Not all clones reach the TCRdb copy of this immuneACCESS table, which keeps in-frame sequences only. Checked studies attribute under half of the gap to unresolved V genes and leave the rest unexplained. The V and J calls and the clone size are those of that table, but D and trimming were determined from the DNA. The sample table contains roughly 2.5 million clones; only one count was recorded for 90% to 95% of them. Together, the top ten hold around 0.15% of the sample.

The sequenced sample was naive CD4+ T cells sorted from blood. What the cell subset or site label conveys for this sample: CD45RA+ positively selected. The rearrangement joined TRBV5-1 to TRBJ2-1, and 10 junction bases match TRBD2. The receptor was isolated from a man between 18 and 29 years old in good health. The CDR3 protein: CASSFKGTSANNEQFF. The bases read TGCGCCAGCAGCTTTAAGGGGACTAGCGCGAACAATGAGCAGTTCTTC.